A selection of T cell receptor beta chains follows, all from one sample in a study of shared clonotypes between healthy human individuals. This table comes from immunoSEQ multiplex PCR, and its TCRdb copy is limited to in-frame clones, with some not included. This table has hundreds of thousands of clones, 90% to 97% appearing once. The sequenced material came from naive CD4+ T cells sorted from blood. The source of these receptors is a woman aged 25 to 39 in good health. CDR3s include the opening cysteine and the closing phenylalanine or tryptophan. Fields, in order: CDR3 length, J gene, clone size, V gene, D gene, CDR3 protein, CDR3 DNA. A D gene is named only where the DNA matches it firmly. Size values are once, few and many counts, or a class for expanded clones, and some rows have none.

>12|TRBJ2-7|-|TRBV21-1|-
CASRLAGGEQYF
TGTGCCAGCCGACTAGCGGGCGGTGAGCAGTACTTC
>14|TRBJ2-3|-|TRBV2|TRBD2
CASSEVGGTDTQYF
TGTGCCAGCAGTGAGGTGGGGGGGACAGATACGCAGTATTTT
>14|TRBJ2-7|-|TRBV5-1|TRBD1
CASSSGTGLYEQYF
TGCGCCAGCAGCTCCGGGACAGGCCTCTACGAGCAGTACTTC
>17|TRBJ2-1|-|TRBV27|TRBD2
CASSLSPGLAIHNEQFF
TGTGCCAGCAGTTTATCGCCGGGACTAGCGATCCACAATGAGCAGTTCTTC
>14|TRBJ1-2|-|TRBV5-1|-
CASSTTGYNYGYTF
TGCGCCAGCAGCACCACAGGGTACAACTATGGCTACACCTTC
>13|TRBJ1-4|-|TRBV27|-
CASSGFPGEKLFF
TGTGCCAGCAGTGGTTTCCCGGGTGAAAAACTGTTTTTT
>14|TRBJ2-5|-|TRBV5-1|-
CASSSLQGLETQYF
TGCGCCAGCAGCTCACTACAGGGCTTGGAGACCCAGTACTTC
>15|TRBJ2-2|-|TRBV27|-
CASSFRALDTGELFF
TGTGCCAGCAGTTTTCGGGCCCTGGACACCGGGGAGCTGTTTTTT
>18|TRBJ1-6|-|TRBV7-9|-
CASSASLLGSSYNSPLHF
TGTGCCAGCAGCGCCTCCCTTTTGGGGAGCTCCTATAATTCACCCCTCCACTTT
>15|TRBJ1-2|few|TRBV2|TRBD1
CASSEAGQAWEGYTF
TGTGCCAGCAGTGAAGCGGGACAGGCTTGGGAAGGCTACACCTTC
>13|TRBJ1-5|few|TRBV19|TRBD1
CATQDRNDQPQHF
TGTGCCACCCAGGACAGGAACGATCAGCCCCAGCATTTT